This TCR beta chain was documented in a study of long-term antiretroviral therapy in people with HIV. General study findings and limits: Relative to transplant donor controls, diversity remained lower despite increasing after ART. Pre-ART clonal expansion yielded clones that dominated the repertoire at all time points.

The germline V gene encodes CDR1 GTSNPN and CDR2 SVGIG (reference sequence). After removal of 5 bases from V and 2 bases from J, the junction contained 1 base not matched to a gene. There are 12 residues in the CDR3. About this clone: Its target is unknown.

Researchers ran immunoSEQ v3.0 at survey level. Only in-frame clones appear in the TCRdb table, and some are missing; sequencing was by immunoSEQ multiplex PCR. The data contain tens of thousands of clones, about 90% of them singletons. V usage is TRBV30 and J usage is TRBJ2-7; TRBD1 agrees at 9 bases. The starting material was unsorted PBMCs, obtained 2 years after starting antiretroviral therapy. The source of this sequence is a man aged 45 to 65 with HIV. The CDR3 reads CAWDRGTYEQYF. CDR3 DNA: TGTGCCTGGGACAGGGGGACCTACGAGCAGTACTTC.